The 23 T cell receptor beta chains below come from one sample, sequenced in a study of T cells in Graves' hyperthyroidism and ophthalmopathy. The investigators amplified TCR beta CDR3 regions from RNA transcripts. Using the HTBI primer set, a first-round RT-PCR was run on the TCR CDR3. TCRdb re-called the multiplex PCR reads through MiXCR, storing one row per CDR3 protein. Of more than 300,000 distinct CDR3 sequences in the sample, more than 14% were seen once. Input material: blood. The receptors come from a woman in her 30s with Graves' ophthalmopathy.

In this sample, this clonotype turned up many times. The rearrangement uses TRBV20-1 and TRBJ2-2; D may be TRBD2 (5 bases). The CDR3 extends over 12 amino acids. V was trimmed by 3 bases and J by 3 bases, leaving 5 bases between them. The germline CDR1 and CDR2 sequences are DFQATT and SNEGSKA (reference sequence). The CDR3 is CSASGDTGELFF. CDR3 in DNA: TGCAGTGCTAGCGGGGACACCGGGGAGCTGTTTTTT.

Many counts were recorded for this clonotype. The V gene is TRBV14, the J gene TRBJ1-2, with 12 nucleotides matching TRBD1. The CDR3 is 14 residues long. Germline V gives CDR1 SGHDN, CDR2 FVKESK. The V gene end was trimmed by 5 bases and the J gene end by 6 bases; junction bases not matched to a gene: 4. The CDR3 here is CASSTGQGAHGYTF. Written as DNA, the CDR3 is TGTGCCAGCAGCACGGGACAGGGGGCTCATGGCTACACCTTC. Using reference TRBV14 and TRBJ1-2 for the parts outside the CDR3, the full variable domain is EAGVTQFPSHSVIEKGQTVTLRCDPISGHDNLYWYRRVMGKEIKFLLHFVKESKQDESGMPNNRFLAERTGGTYSTLKVQPAELEDSGVYFCASSTGQGAHGYTFGSGTRLTVV.

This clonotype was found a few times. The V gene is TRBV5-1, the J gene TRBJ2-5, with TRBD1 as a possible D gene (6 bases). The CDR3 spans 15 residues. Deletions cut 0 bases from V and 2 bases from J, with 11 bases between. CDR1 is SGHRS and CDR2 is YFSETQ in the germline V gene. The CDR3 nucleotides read TGCGCCAGCAGCTTGGTAGGGGGATTTCAAGAGACCCAGTACTTC. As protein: CASSLVGGFQETQYF.

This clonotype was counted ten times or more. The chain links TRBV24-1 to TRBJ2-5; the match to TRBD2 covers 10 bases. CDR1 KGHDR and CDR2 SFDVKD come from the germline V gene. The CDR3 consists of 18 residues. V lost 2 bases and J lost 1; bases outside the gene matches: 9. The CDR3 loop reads CATSDSASGGATQETQYF. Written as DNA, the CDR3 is TGTGCCACCAGTGATTCCGCTAGCGGGGGCGCCACCCAAGAGACCCAGTACTTC.

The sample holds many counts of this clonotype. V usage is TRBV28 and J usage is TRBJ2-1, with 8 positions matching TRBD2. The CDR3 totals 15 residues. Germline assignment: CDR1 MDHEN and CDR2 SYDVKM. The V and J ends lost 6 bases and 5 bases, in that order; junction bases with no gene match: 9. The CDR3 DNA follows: TGTGCCAGCAGATCTTCGGGGGGGGCCCACAATGAGCAGTTCTTC. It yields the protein CASRSSGGAHNEQFF.

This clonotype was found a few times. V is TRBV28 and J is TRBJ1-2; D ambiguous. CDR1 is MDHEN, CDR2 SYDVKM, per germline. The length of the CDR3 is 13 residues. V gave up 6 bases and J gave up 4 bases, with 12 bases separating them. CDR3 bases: TGTGCCAGCAGCGACATATCAGCCTATGGCTACACCTTC. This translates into CASSDISAYGYTF.

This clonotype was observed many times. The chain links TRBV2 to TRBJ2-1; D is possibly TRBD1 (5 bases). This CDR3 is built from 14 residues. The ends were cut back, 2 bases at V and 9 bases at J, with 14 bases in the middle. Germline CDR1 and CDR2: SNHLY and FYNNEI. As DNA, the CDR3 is TGTGCCAGCAGTGAAATTGGGGCTCCGGTTGAGCAGTTCTTC. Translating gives CASSEIGAPVEQFF.

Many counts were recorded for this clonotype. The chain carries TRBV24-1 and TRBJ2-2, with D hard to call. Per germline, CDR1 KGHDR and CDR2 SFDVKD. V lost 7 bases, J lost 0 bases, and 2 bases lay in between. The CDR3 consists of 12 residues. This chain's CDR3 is CATRTNTGELFF. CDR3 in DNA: TGTGCCACCAGAACGAACACCGGGGAGCTGTTTTTT.

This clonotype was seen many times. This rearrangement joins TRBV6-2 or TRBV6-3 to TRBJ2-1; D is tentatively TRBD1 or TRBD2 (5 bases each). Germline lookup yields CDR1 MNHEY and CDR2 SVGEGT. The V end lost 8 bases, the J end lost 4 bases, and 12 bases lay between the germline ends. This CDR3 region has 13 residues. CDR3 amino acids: CASSRGRYNEQFF. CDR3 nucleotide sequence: TGTGCCAGCTCGAGGGGTAGGTACAATGAGCAGTTCTTC.

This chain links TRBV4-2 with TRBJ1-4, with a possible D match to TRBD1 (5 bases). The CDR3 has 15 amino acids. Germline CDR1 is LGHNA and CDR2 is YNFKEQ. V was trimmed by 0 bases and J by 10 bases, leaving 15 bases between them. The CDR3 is CASSQDSTGGVKLFF. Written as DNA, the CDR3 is TGTGCCAGCAGCCAAGATTCTACCGGGGGGGTAAAACTGTTTTTT.

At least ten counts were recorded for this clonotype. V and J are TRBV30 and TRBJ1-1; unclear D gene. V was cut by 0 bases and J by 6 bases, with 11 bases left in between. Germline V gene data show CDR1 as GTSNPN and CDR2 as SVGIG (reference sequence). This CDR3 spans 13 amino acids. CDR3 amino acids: CAWSVRREAEAFF. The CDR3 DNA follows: TGTGCCTGGAGTGTACGACGGGAGGCTGAAGCTTTCTTT.

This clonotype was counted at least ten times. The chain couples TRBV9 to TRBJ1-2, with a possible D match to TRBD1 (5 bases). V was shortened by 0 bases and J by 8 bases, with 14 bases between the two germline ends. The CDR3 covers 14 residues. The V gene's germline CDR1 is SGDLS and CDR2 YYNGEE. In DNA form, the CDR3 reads TGTGCCAGCAGCGTAGGACAGTGGGAGGGCGGCTACACCTTC. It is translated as CASSVGQWEGGYTF.

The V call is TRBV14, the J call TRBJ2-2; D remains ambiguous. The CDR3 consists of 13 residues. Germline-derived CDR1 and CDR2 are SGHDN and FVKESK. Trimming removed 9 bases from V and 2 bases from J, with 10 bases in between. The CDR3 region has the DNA TGTGCCAGTAGTCGCAAAAACACCGGGGAGCTGTTTTTT. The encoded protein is CASSRKNTGELFF.

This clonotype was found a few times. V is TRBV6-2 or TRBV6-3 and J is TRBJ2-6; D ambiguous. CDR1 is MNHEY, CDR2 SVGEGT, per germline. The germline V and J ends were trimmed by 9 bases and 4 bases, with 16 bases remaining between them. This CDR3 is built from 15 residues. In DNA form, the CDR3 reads TGTGCCAGTCGGGTGAGACACTCCGGGGCCAACGTCCTGACTTTC. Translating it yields CASRVRHSGANVLTF.

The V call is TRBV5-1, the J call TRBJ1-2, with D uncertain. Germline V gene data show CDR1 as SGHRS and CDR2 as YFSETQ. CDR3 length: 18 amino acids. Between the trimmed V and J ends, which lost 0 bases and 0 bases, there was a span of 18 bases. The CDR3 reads CASSLVSGKFQANYGYTF. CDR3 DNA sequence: TGCGCCAGCAGCTTGGTCTCCGGCAAGTTTCAAGCTAACTATGGCTACACCTTC.

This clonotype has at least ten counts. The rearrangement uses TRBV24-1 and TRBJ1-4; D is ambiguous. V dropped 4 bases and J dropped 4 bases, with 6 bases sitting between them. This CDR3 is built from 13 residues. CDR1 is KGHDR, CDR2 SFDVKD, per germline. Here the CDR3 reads CATSDWNNEKLFF. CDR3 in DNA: TGTGCCACCAGTGACTGGAATAATGAAAAACTGTTTTTT.

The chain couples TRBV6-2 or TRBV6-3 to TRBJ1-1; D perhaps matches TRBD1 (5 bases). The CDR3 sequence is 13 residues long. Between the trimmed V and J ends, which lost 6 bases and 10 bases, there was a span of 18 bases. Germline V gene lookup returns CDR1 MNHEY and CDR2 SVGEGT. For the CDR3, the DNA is TGTGCCAGCAGGCTCCGGGGCCCGCTTGGAGCTTTCTTT. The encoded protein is CASRLRGPLGAFF.

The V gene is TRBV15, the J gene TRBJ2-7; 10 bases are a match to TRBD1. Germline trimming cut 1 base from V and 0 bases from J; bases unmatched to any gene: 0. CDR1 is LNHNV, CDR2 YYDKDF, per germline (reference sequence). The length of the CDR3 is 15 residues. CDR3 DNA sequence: TGTGCCACCAGCAGAGGACAGGGGGCCTCCTACGAGCAGTACTTC. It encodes CATSRGQGASYEQYF.

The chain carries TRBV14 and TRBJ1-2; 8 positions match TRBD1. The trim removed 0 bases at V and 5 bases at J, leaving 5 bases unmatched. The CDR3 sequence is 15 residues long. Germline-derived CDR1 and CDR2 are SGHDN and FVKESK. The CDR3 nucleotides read TGTGCCAGCAGCCAAGATCCGCACAGGGGGTATGGCTACACCTTC. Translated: CASSQDPHRGYGYTF.

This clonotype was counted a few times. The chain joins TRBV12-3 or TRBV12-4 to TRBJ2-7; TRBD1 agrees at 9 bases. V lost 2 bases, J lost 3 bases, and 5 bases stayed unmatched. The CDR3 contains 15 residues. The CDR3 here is CASSLTGGIGYEQYF. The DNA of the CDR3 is TGTGCCAGCAGTTTAACAGGGGGCATCGGCTACGAGCAGTACTTC.

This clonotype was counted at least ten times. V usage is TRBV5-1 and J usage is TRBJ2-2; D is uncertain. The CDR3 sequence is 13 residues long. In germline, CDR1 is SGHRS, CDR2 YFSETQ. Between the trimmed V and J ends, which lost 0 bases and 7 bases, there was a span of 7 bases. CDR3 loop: CASSLVQDGELFF. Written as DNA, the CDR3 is TGCGCCAGCAGCTTGGTGCAGGACGGGGAGCTGTTTTTT.

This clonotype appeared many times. CDR3 in DNA: TGTGCCAGCAGCCCGCCGGGACTGAGCTACGAGCAGTACTTC. As protein: CASSPPGLSYEQYF. The gene calls are TRBV11-1 and TRBJ2-7, with D perhaps TRBD2 (6 bases). Between the trimmed V and J ends, which lost 5 bases and 3 bases, there was a span of 14 bases. The CDR3 spans 14 residues. Germline values: CDR1 SGHAT, CDR2 FQDESV (reference sequence).

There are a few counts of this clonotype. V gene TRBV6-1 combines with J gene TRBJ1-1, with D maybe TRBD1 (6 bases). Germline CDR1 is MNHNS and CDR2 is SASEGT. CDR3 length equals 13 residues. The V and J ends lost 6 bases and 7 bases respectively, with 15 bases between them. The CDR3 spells CASSWTEEGEAFF. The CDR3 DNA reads TGTGCCAGCAGCTGGACAGAGGAAGGTGAAGCTTTCTTT.